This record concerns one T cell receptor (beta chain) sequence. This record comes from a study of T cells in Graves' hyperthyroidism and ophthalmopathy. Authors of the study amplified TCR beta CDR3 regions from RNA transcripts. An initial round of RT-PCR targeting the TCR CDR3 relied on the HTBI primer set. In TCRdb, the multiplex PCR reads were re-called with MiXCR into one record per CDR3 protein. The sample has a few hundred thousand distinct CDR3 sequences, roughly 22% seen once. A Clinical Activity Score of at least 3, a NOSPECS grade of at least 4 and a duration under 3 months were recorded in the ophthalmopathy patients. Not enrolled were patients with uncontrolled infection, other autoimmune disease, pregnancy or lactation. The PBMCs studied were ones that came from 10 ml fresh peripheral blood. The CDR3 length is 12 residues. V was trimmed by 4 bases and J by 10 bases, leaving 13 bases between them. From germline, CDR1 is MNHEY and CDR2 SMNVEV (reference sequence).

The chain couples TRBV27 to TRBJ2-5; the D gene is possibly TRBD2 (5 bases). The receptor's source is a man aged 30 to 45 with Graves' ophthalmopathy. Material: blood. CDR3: CASSSPLGDQYF. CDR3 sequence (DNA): TGTGCCAGCAGTTCCCCCCTCGGGGACCAGTACTTC.